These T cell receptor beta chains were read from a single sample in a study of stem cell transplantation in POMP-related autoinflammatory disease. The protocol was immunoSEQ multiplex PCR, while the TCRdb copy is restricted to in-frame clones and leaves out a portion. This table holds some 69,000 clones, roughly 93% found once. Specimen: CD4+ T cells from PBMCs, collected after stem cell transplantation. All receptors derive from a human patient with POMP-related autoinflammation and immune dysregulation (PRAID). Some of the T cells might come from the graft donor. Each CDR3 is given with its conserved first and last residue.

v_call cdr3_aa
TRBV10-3 CAISESPQSAEAFF
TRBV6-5 CASSSGQRETQYF
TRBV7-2 CASSFYLWEKLFF
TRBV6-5 CASRPDSGVGGYTF
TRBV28 CASSLYRVEAFF
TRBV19 CASSFRTLDEQYF
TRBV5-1 CASSLTPATNEKLFF
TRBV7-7 CASSPIPLAAHTDTQYF
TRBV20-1 CSASPAGGPGTQYF
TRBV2 CASSFQGPNYNEQFF